The 29 T cell receptor beta chains below were found in one sample sequenced in a study of T cells in Graves' hyperthyroidism and ophthalmopathy. The CDR3 regions of TCR beta were amplified from RNA transcripts. A first-round RT-PCR of the TCR CDR3 used the HTBI primer set. MiXCR was run by TCRdb on the multiplex PCR reads, yielding one entry per CDR3 protein. The profile shows roughly 580,000 distinct CDR3 sequences, more than 45% of them singletons. Sample: peripheral blood or thyroid tissue (not recorded which). The receptors come from a woman aged 18 to 35 with Graves' hyperthyroidism.

The gene calls are TRBV19 and TRBJ1-5, with 9 bases matching TRBD1. This CDR3 region has 17 residues. J lost 0 bases, V lost 6 bases, and 9 bases had no gene match. Germline V gives CDR1 LNHDA, CDR2 SQIVND (reference sequence). CDR3 sequence: CASRLGDRDYSNQPQHF. The DNA of the CDR3 is TGTGCCAGTAGACTGGGGGACAGGGACTATAGCAATCAGCCCCAGCATTTT.

This chain links TRBV7-3 with TRBJ2-3, with a possible D match to TRBD2 (6 bases). This CDR3 region has 14 residues. CDR1 and CDR2 from the germline V gene are SGHTA and FQGTGA. V lost 4 bases and J lost 1, with 9 bases in between. CDR3 sequence reads: CASSWRDGTDTQYF. CDR3 DNA sequence: TGTGCCAGCAGCTGGCGGGACGGCACAGATACGCAGTATTTT.

Concerning this clonotype: A read error may account for a junction end that differs from germline. This sequence joins TRBV25-1 and TRBJ2-2, with a possible D match to TRBD2 (6 bases). This CDR3 has 16 amino acids. The germline CDR1 and CDR2 sequences are MGHDK and SYGVNS. CDR3 in amino acids: CASSEFTGVNTGELSW. The CDR3 region has the DNA TGTGCCAGCAGTGAATTTACGGGGGTGAACACCGGGGAGCTGTCTTGG.

This clonotype was observed a few times. J is TRBJ1-6 and V is TRBV19, with D possibly being TRBD1 (6 bases). CDR1 is LNHDA, CDR2 SQIVND, per germline (reference sequence). This CDR3 region has 15 residues. Between the trimmed V and J ends, which lost 10 bases and 11 bases, there was a span of 24 bases. The CDR3 region has the DNA TGTGCCATTAAGAACAACGCAGGGGCTGGGGCACCCCTCCACTTT. Its translation is CAIKNNAGAGAPLHF. The full variable domain, with the rest looked up from reference TRBV19 and TRBJ1-6, is DGGITQSPKYLFRKEGQNVTLSCEQNLNHDAMYWYRQDPGQGLRLIYYSQIVNDFQKGDIAEGYSVSREKKESFPLTVTSAQKNPTAFYLCAIKNNAGAGAPLHFGNGTRLTVT.

The chain recombines TRBV7-2 with TRBJ2-5, with D maybe TRBD1 (5 bases). V dropped 11 bases and J dropped 5 bases, with 15 bases sitting between them. The CDR3 has 12 residues. CDR1 and CDR2 (germline): SGHTA, FQGNSA. The CDR3 sequence: CAWSPGKETQYF. The DNA of the CDR3 is TGTGCCTGGAGCCCAGGGAAGGAGACCCAGTACTTC. Based on the CDR3 plus reference TRBV7-2 and TRBJ2-5, the full variable domain is GAGVSQSPSNKVTEKGKDVELRCDPISGHTALYWYRQSLGQGLEFLIYFQGNSAPDKSGLPSDRFSAERTGGSVSTLTIQRTQQEDSAVYLCAWSPGKETQYFGPGTRLLVL.

This clonotype turned up a few times. The J gene is TRBJ2-2, the V gene TRBV9, with D unclear. V dropped 0 bases and J dropped 9 bases, with 12 bases sitting between them. The CDR3 sequence is 14 residues long. CDR1 SGDLS and CDR2 YYNGEE come from the germline V gene. The CDR3 region is CASSVAFGSWELFF. The DNA for the CDR3 is TGTGCCAGCAGCGTAGCGTTTGGATCCTGGGAGCTGTTTTTT.

A word on this clonotype: This CDR3 fails to terminate in the conserved phenylalanine or tryptophan, so it likely reflects a read error. This chain joins TRBV19 and TRBJ1-5; 8 nucleotides line up with TRBD1. This CDR3 contains 15 residues. V gave up 6 bases and J gave up 0 bases; unmatched junction bases: 4. CDR1 and CDR2 from the germline V gene are LNHDA and SQIVND (reference sequence). DNA of the CDR3: TGTGCCAGTAGAACGACAGGGGATAGCAATCAGCCCCAGCATCTT. This sequence encodes CASRTTGDSNQPQHL.

This clonotype was seen at least ten times. This chain connects TRBV15 to TRBJ2-7; 9 bases fit TRBD2. With V trimmed by 4 bases and J by 3 bases, 10 bases remained unmatched. Germline V gene data show CDR1 as LNHNV and CDR2 as YYDKDF (reference sequence). This CDR3 has 16 amino acids. The CDR3 region is CATSNHSGRGGYEQYF. The CDR3 nucleotides are TGTGCCACCAGCAACCATAGCGGGAGAGGTGGCTACGAGCAGTACTTC.

The chain carries TRBV25-1 and TRBJ2-3; a weak D match, TRBD2 (5 bases). The germline V and J ends were trimmed by 7 bases and 2 bases, with 13 bases remaining between them. Germline CDR1 is MGHDK and CDR2 is SYGVNS. The CDR3 covers 14 residues. The CDR3 DNA sequence: TGTGCCAGCACCCGGAGCGGAATCACAGATACGCAGTATTTT. It encodes CASTRSGITDTQYF. The full variable domain, completed using reference TRBV25-1 and TRBJ2-3, is EADIYQTPRYLVIGTGKKITLECSQTMGHDKMYWYQQDPGMELHLIHYSYGVNSTEKGDLSSESTVSRIRTEHFPLTLESARPSHTSQYLCASTRSGITDTQYFGPGTRLTVL.

This clonotype was found once. This chain connects TRBV11-2 to TRBJ1-2, with D possibly being TRBD1 (5 bases). The CDR3 totals 13 residues. Per germline, CDR1 SGHAT and CDR2 FQNNGV. V was cut by 11 bases and J by 8 bases, with 21 bases left in between. Here the CDR3 DNA reads TGTGCCTGGAGTGTAGCAGGGATCGACGGCTACACCTTC. This encodes CAWSVAGIDGYTF.

This clonotype was seen only a few times. The chain links TRBV12-3 or TRBV12-4 to TRBJ1-5; 9 bases line up with TRBD1. This CDR3 has 16 amino acids. Trimming took 5 bases from V and 2 from J; bases not matched to a gene: 7. CDR3 sequence reads: CASSGTGYAGNQPQHF. Here the CDR3 DNA reads TGTGCCAGCAGTGGGACAGGGTACGCCGGCAATCAGCCCCAGCATTTT.

The gene calls are TRBV29-1 and TRBJ1-5, with D perhaps matching TRBD1 (5 bases). This CDR3 comprises 11 residues. Germline CDR1 SQVTM, CDR2 ANQGSEA. The CDR3 loop is CTSAWGQPQHF. The CDR3, as DNA: TGCACCTCAGCTTGGGGCCAGCCCCAGCATTTT.

This clonotype was observed many times. The chain links TRBV29-1 to TRBJ2-2, with a possible D match to TRBD1 (6 bases). The germline gives CDR1 SQVTM, CDR2 ANQGSEA. V lost 6 bases and J 6 bases, leaving 11 bases between the germline ends. This CDR3 has 12 residues. The CDR3 spells CSVDGQSGELFF. Written as DNA, the CDR3 is TGCAGCGTGGACGGACAGTCCGGGGAGCTGTTTTTT.

As concerns this clonotype: A read error may be the cause here, since a much bigger clone is one base away. This sequence joins TRBV10-3 and TRBJ2-7; TRBD2 agrees at 13 bases. This CDR3 has 16 residues. Trimming cost V 8 bases and J 7 bases; bases outside gene matches: 14. In germline, CDR1 is ENHRY, CDR2 SYGVKD. The CDR3 DNA is TGTGCCATCGGACTAGCGGGAGTACGGAAGTCGGGTGAGCAGTACTTC. This sequence encodes CAIGLAGVRKSGEQYF.

The count of this clonotype is one. The chain carries TRBV24-1 and TRBJ1-1; D perhaps matches TRBD1 (6 bases). Trimming cost V 2 bases and J 4 bases, with 10 bases left between them. Germline values: CDR1 KGHDR, CDR2 SFDVKD. CDR3 length: 14 amino acids. The CDR3 here is CATSDSRGGTEAFF. CDR3 nucleotide sequence: TGTGCCACCAGTGATTCCAGGGGAGGCACTGAAGCTTTCTTT.

The V gene is TRBV10-3, the J gene TRBJ1-1, with 7 bases that match TRBD1. J was trimmed by 1 base and V by 5 bases; bases with no gene match: 7. The CDR3 has 15 amino acids. Germline values: CDR1 ENHRY, CDR2 SYGVKD. DNA of the CDR3: TGTGCCATCAGTCGGACAGGTTTTGCGAACACTGAAGCTTTCTTT. Its protein product is CAISRTGFANTEAFF.

V usage is TRBV19 and J usage is TRBJ1-3; 8 nucleotides align to TRBD1. Trimming at V came to 6 bases and at J to 7 bases, leaving 5 bases not matched to a gene. The CDR3 is made up of 13 amino acids. Germline V CDR1 and CDR2: LNHDA, SQIVND (reference sequence). The CDR3 DNA reads as TGTGCCAGTAGGGGACAGGCCCGGAACACCATATATTTT. It translates to CASRGQARNTIYF.

CDR3 sequence (DNA): TGCAGTGCTAGAGCCCTTGGACAGGCTAATTCACCCCTCCACTTT. Its protein is CSARALGQANSPLHF. The chain combines TRBV20-1 with TRBJ1-6; 7 bases line up with TRBD1. The J segment lost 6 bases and the V segment lost 1 base, leaving 6 bases of the junction unmatched. The V gene's germline CDR1 is DFQATT and CDR2 SNEGSKA (reference sequence). The CDR3 extends over 15 amino acids.

This clonotype was counted a few times. The genes are TRBV9 and TRBJ1-3; D remains unclear. Germline V gene data show CDR1 as SGDLS and CDR2 as YYNGEE. Trimming stripped 4 bases from V and 0 bases from J, with 14 bases between. This CDR3 has 16 residues. The DNA for the CDR3 is TGTGCCAGCAGCCTAGGTGGGCCAGGCTCTGGAAACACCATATATTTT. Translated, it gives CASSLGGPGSGNTIYF.

The gene calls are TRBV29-1 and TRBJ1-2, with TRBD1 matching over 8 bases. The CDR3 length is 15 residues. Germline CDR1 is SQVTM and CDR2 is ANQGSEA. V lost 3 bases, J lost 0 bases, and 6 bases stayed unmatched. Written as DNA, the CDR3 is TGCAGCGTTGAGAAAGGACAGGGCTCTAACTATGGCTACACCTTC. Encoded protein: CSVEKGQGSNYGYTF.

This clonotype was counted ten times or more. V gene TRBV7-8 combines with J gene TRBJ1-6; 8 bases are a match to TRBD1. This CDR3 spans 12 amino acids. The V and J ends lost 6 bases and 18 bases, in that order; junction bases with no gene match: 10. CDR1 is SGHVS, CDR2 FQNEAQ, per germline. CDR3 nucleotide sequence: TGTGCCAGCAGTCCGGGGACAGGCAAAAACCACTTT. Translated: CASSPGTGKNHF. Full variable domain (missing parts from reference TRBV7-8 and TRBJ1-6): GAGVSQSPRYKVAKRGQDVALRCDPISGHVSLFWYQQALGQGPEFLTYFQNEAQLDKSGLPSDRFFAERPEGSVSTLKIQRTQQEDSAVYLCASSPGTGKNHFGNGTRLTVT.

This clonotype was seen a single time. V usage is TRBV7-9 and J usage is TRBJ1-2; TRBD1 agrees at 9 bases. CDR1 and CDR2 (germline): SEHNR, FQNEAQ (reference sequence). The CDR3 has 12 residues. V was clipped by 5 bases and J by 8 bases; unmatched bases: 3. The CDR3 protein is CASSRQGEGYTF. The CDR3 DNA sequence: TGTGCCAGCAGCAGACAGGGGGAAGGCTACACCTTC.

The chain employs TRBV10-3 and TRBJ2-7, with TRBD1 matching over 7 bases. V gave up 10 bases and J gave up 3 bases; unmatched junction bases: 15. Germline CDR1 is ENHRY and CDR2 is SYGVKD. The length of the CDR3 is 15 residues. CDR3 DNA sequence: TGTGCCAGCAGACCCGGGACAGCCCGTAGCTACGAGCAGTACTTC. As protein: CASRPGTARSYEQYF.

This clonotype was detected ten times or more. This chain links TRBV2 with TRBJ1-4, with TRBD1 matching over 8 bases. Germline V CDR1 and CDR2: SNHLY, FYNNEI. Trimming cost V 5 bases and J 7 bases; bases outside gene matches: 9. The length of the CDR3 is 15 residues. Written as DNA, the CDR3 is TGTGCCAGCAGTCTCGACAGGGGAGGGGGTGAAAAACTGTTTTTT. This encodes CASSLDRGGGEKLFF.

On this clonotype itself: The final CDR3 position lacks the conserved phenylalanine or tryptophan, pointing to a likely read error. This rearrangement joins TRBV9 to TRBJ2-5, with 11 bases aligning to TRBD1. The assigned J gene may be wrong: the sequence end matches TRBJ2-7 better. This CDR3 is 14 amino acids long. Germline assignment: CDR1 SGDLS and CDR2 YYNGEE. The CDR3 sequence is CASSYEGQGGEQYL. The CDR3 DNA reads as TGTGCCAGCAGCTATGAGGGACAGGGGGGCGAGCAGTACCTC.

The chain carries TRBV7-9 and TRBJ2-7, with 14 bases fitting TRBD2. Germline V gene lookup returns CDR1 SEHNR and CDR2 FQNEAQ (reference sequence). There are 15 residues in the CDR3. The junction had 4 bases not matched to a gene; V was cut back by 5 bases and J by 4 bases. Written as DNA, the CDR3 is TGTGCCAGCAGCGGGACTAGCGGGAGTGAGTACGAGCAGTACTTC. This sequence encodes CASSGTSGSEYEQYF.

The chain joins TRBV6-1 to TRBJ1-1; D is unresolved. Germline CDR1 and CDR2: MNHNS and SASEGT. The CDR3 extends over 13 amino acids. Trimming took off 7 bases at V and 0 bases at J, with 9 bases between the two ends. CDR3 sequence (DNA): TGTGCCAGCATGGCAGGAATGAACACTGAAGCTTTCTTT. Protein product: CASMAGMNTEAFF.

The chain joins TRBV7-9 to TRBJ1-1; possibly TRBD1 for D (6 bases). This CDR3 region has 12 residues. V was cut by 11 bases and J by 4 bases, with 14 bases left in between. The germline gives CDR1 SEHNR, CDR2 FQNEAQ (reference sequence). CDR3 sequence reads: CAGIKGVTEAFF. CDR3 bases: TGTGCCGGGATAAAGGGGGTCACTGAAGCTTTCTTT.

The chain links TRBV3-1 to TRBJ1-2; D perhaps matches TRBD1 (6 bases). Trimming removed 0 bases from V and 4 bases from J, with 12 bases in between. Germline V lookup: CDR1 LGHDT, CDR2 YNNKEL (reference sequence). This CDR3 has 15 amino acids. For the CDR3, the DNA is TGTGCCAGCAGCCAAGACGGGGGCCGGTTCTATGGCTACACCTTC. This sequence encodes CASSQDGGRFYGYTF.